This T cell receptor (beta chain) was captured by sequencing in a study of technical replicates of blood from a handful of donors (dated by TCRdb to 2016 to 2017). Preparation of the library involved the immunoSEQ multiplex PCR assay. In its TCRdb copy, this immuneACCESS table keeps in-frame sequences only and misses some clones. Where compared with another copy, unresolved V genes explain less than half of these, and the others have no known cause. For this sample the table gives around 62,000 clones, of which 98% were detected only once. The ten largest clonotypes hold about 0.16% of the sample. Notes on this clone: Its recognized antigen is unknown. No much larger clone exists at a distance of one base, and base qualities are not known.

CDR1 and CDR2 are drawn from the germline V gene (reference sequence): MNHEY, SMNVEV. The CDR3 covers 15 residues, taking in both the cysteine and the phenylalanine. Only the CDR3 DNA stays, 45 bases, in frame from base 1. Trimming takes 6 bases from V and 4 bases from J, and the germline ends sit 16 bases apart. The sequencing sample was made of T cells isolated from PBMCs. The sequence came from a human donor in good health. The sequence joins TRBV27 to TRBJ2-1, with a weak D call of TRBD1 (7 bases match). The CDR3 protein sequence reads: CASSLRQGGYNEQFF. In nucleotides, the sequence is TGTGCCAGCAGCCTCCGGCAGGGGGGTTACAATGAGCAGTTCTTC.